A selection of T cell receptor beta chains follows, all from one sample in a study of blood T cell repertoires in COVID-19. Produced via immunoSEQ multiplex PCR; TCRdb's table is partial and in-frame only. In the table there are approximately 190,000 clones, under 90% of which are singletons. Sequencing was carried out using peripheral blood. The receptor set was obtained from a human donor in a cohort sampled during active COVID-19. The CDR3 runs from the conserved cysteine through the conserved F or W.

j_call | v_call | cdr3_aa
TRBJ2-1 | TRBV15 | CATSTETRREQFF
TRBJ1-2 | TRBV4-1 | CASSHRRTDTGMGGYTF
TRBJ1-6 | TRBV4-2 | CASSPGIYSPLHF
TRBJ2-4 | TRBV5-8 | CAATPRRNIQYF
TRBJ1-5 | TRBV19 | CATSGSNQPQHF
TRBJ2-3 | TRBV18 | CASSGLDDTDTQYF
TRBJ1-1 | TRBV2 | CASSPVGPHLTEAFF
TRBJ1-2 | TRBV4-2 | CASSQGTDGYTF
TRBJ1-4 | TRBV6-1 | CASSEVGTGLNEKLFF
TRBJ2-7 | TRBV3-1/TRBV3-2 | CASSQGDYARGEQYF
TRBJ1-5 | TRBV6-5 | CASSSFWTPNQPQHF
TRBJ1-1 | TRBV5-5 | CASSLLPGQGETEAFF
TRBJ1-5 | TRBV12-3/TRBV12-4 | CASSLTRNQPQHF
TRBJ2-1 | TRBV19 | CASRNLGANEQFF
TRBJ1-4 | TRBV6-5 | CASSLRTGLEKLFF
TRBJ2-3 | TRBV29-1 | CSVQRGMVAGKGSTDTQYF
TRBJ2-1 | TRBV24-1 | CATRRGGQQNEQFF
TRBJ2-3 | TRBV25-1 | CASSRTGGTDTQYF
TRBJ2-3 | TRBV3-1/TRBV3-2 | CASSRSGRKDTQYF
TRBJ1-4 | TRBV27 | CASSWTGRSEKLFF
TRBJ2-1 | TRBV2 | CASSVTGSYNEQFF
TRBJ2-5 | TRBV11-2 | CASSFSLGPQETQYF
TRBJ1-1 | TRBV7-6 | CASSQPGQDQMNTEAFF
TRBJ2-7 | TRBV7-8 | CASSPTRNLRYEQYF
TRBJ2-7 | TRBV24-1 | CATQSGSDSYEQYF
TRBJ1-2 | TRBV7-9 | CASSRSGGVYGYTF
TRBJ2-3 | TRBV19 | CASNPTGRDTQYF
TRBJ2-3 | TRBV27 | CASSSGQGPDTQYF
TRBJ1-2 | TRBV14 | CASSRALGTGYGYTF
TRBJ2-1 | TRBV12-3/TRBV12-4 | CASSRLGGNEQFF
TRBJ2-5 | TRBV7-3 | CASSRARQYQETQYF
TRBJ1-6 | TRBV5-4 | CASSLGTDSFPLHF
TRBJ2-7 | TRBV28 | CASRGEVIPQFSYEQYF
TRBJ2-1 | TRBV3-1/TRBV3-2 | CASSLGTSGEQFF
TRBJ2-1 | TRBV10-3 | CAISGSGRDSGNNEQFF
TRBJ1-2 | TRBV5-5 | CASSFESRRYGYTF
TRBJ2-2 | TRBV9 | CASSVGGGIGELFF